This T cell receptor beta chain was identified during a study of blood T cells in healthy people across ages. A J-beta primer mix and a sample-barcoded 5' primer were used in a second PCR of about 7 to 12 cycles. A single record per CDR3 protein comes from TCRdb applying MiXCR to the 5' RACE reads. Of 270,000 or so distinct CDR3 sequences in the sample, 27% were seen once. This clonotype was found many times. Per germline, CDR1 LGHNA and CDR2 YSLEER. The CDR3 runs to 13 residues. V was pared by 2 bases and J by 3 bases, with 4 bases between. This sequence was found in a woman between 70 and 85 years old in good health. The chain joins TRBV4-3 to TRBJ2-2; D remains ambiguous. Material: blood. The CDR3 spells CASSQPYTGELFF. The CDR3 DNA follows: TGCGCCAGCAGCCAACCTTACACCGGGGAGCTGTTTTTT.